A single sample is the source of the 11 T cell receptor beta chains below, sequenced in a study of T cell repertoires in cytomegalovirus infection. These receptors have no identified antigens. Each CDR3 protein gets one entry after TCRdb re-called the reads with MiXCR. The repertoire holds around 360,000 distinct CDR3 sequences, with approximately 30% as singletons. The material sequenced was cultured PBMCs, taken from culture after CMV antigen stimulation. These receptors were obtained from a human donor in good health (CMV status not recorded). Some clones in this sample may be carry-over from other donors' samples.

This sequence joins TRBV25-1 and TRBJ1-1, with 8 bases matching TRBD1. V lost 6 bases to trimming and J lost 4 bases; unmatched junction nucleotides: 19. Germline CDR1 reads MGHDK; CDR2 reads SYGVNS. The CDR3 length is 18 residues. The CDR3 protein is CASSELGAGGANPTEAFF. The CDR3 DNA reads as TGTGCCAGCAGCGAGCTGGGGGCAGGGGGCGCGAATCCCACTGAAGCTTTCTTT.

Remarks on this clonotype: At one of its ends the junction is not consistent with the germline gene, which may arise from a read error. V gene TRBV12-3 or TRBV12-4 combines with J gene TRBJ1-2, with a weak D call TRBD1 (5 bases). The CDR3 is 11 amino acids. The CDR3 DNA sequence: TGTGCCAGCAGTCTAGGGACGGCAGTTAACTTC. The encoded protein is CASSLGTAVNF.

The chain links TRBV25-1 to TRBJ2-3; D remains unclear. Between the trimmed V and J ends, which lost 3 bases and 5 bases, there was a span of 18 bases. The CDR3 loop spans 16 amino acids. The germline gives CDR1 MGHDK, CDR2 SYGVNS. The CDR3 loop is CASSDPNPSRVDTQYF. In DNA, the CDR3 is TGTGCCAGCAGTGACCCTAACCCGTCGAGAGTAGATACGCAGTATTTT.

The chain couples TRBV7-2 to TRBJ2-7; D gene ambiguous. The ends were cut back, 1 base at V and 6 bases at J, with 13 bases in the middle. CDR1 is SGHTA, CDR2 FQGNSA, per germline. This CDR3 has 14 residues. The CDR3 loop reads CASSLVGRATEQYF. CDR3 sequence (DNA): TGTGCCAGCAGCTTAGTAGGACGAGCTACCGAGCAGTACTTC. The entire variable domain, with the rest obtained from reference TRBV7-2 and TRBJ2-7, is as follows: GAGVSQSPSNKVTEKGKDVELRCDPISGHTALYWYRQSLGQGLEFLIYFQGNSAPDKSGLPSDRFSAERTGGSVSTLTIQRTQQEDSAVYLCASSLVGRATEQYFGPGTRLTVT.

V and J are TRBV6-1 and TRBJ2-7; D is unclear. Germline lookup yields CDR1 MNHNS and CDR2 SASEGT. V was cut by 6 bases and J by 4 bases, with 16 bases left in between. The CDR3 consists of 14 residues. The CDR3 loop is CASSLKGLAYEQYF. For the CDR3, the DNA is TGTGCCAGCAGCCTAAAGGGTTTGGCTTACGAGCAGTACTTC.

The chain is built from TRBV24-1 and TRBJ1-1; tentative D call: TRBD1 (6 bases). Germline values: CDR1 KGHDR, CDR2 SFDVKD. V gave up 7 bases and J gave up 1 base, with 12 bases separating them. The CDR3 runs 14 residues. The CDR3 loop is CATRSRGQNTEAFF. CDR3 in DNA: TGTGCCACCAGGAGCCGGGGACAGAACACTGAAGCTTTCTTT.

The V call is TRBV11-2, the J call TRBJ1-1; no definite D call. CDR1 is SGHAT and CDR2 is FQNNGV in the germline V gene. This CDR3 has 13 amino acids. Trimming cost V 6 bases and J 0 bases, with 8 bases left between them. CDR3 bases: TGTGCCAGCAGGTCAGAGCTGAACACTGAAGCTTTCTTT. This sequence encodes CASRSELNTEAFF.

This clonotype has only a few counts. The chain employs TRBV7-2 and TRBJ2-5; D might be TRBD2 (5 bases). In germline, CDR1 is SGHTA, CDR2 FQGNSA. Deletions cut 1 base from V and 3 bases from J, with 9 bases between. This CDR3 is 14 amino acids long. CDR3 in amino acids: CASSLVIAKETQYF. CDR3 DNA: TGTGCCAGCAGCTTAGTAATAGCGAAAGAGACCCAGTACTTC.

This clonotype turned up a few times. The gene calls are TRBV25-1 and TRBJ2-1, with 15 bases matching TRBD2. Germline lookup yields CDR1 MGHDK and CDR2 SYGVNS. V shed 8 bases, J shed 8 bases, and the junction held 4 bases outside the gene matches. This CDR3 has 14 amino acids. CDR3 protein: CASGTSGRLHEQFF. The CDR3 nucleotides are TGTGCCAGCGGGACTAGCGGGAGGTTGCATGAGCAGTTCTTC.

This clonotype was recorded a few times. A much bigger clone sits one base away, suggesting this may be a read error. This chain links TRBV2 with TRBJ1-2, with D unclear. This CDR3 has 11 amino acids. Trimming cost V 6 bases and J 0 bases, with 2 bases left between them. CDR1 is SNHLY and CDR2 is FYNNEI in the germline V gene. This CDR3 is CASRANYGYTF. The CDR3 DNA reads as TGTGCCAGCAGGGCTAACTATGGCTACACCTTC.

In this sample, this clonotype turned up a few times. In DNA form, the CDR3 reads TGTGCCAGCAGTTTCCAGGGGCAACCCGCTCGGGAGCAGTACTTC. This sequence encodes CASSFQGQPAREQYF. V gene TRBV28 combines with J gene TRBJ2-7; D is possibly TRBD1 (6 bases). Germline V gives CDR1 MDHEN, CDR2 SYDVKM. The CDR3 is 15 amino acids. V was clipped by 3 bases and J by 7 bases, with 19 bases between them.